These 28 T cell receptor beta chains were all obtained from the same sample, sequenced in a study of blood T cell repertoires in COVID-19. Repertoires were generated with immunoSEQ multiplex PCR, while TCRdb's copy carries only in-frame clones and drops some. The repertoire holds hundreds of thousands of clones, with roughly 88% as singletons. The sequencing input was peripheral blood. These receptors were collected from a woman in her 30s with active or convalescent COVID-19.

The chain has TRBV24-1 and TRBJ1-2; 7 nucleotides agree with TRBD1. Germline V gene lookup returns CDR1 KGHDR and CDR2 SFDVKD. Germline trimming cut 9 bases from V and 8 bases from J; bases unmatched to any gene: 17. This CDR3 region has 15 residues. The CDR3 protein is CATLPPRTGWEGYTF. The CDR3 DNA is TGTGCCACCCTCCCCCCTCGGACAGGTTGGGAAGGCTACACCTTC.

The J gene is TRBJ2-7, the V gene TRBV30, with 15 bases lining up with TRBD2. The CDR3 runs 17 residues. Germline V lookup: CDR1 GTSNPN, CDR2 SVGIG (reference sequence). Germline trimming cut 5 bases from V and 4 bases from J; bases unmatched to any gene: 12. CDR3 DNA: TGTGCCTGGGGAGGACTAGCGGGAGGGAGAGCCCCATACGAGCAGTACTTC. It yields the protein CAWGGLAGGRAPYEQYF.

This clone came up a few times. CDR3: CASKDSTGGDYGYTF. The CDR3 bases are TGTGCCAGCAAAGATTCGACAGGGGGCGACTATGGCTACACCTTC. This chain links TRBV21-1 with TRBJ1-2; the table calls TRBD1, which could not be checked here. TRBV21-1 is tagged as a pseudogene. There are 15 residues in the CDR3.

V gene TRBV14 combines with J gene TRBJ2-7; 7 bases fit TRBD1. The V and J ends lost 5 bases and 4 bases, in that order; junction bases with no gene match: 2. Germline CDR1 reads SGHDN; CDR2 reads FVKESK. This CDR3 region has 12 residues. CDR3 amino acids: CASSGTVYEQYF. The CDR3 region has the DNA TGTGCCAGCAGCGGGACAGTTTACGAGCAGTACTTC. The variable domain in full, completed from reference TRBV14 and TRBJ2-7, reads EAGVTQFPSHSVIEKGQTVTLRCDPISGHDNLYWYRRVMGKEIKFLLHFVKESKQDESGMPNNRFLAERTGGTYSTLKVQPAELEDSGVYFCASSGTVYEQYFGPGTRLTVT.

The rearrangement joins TRBV7-8 to TRBJ1-2; unclear D gene. Trimming pared 0 bases from V and 4 bases from J, leaving 12 bases between. The CDR3 consists of 15 residues. Germline CDR1 SGHVS, CDR2 FQNEAQ. The CDR3 nucleotides are TGTGCCAGCAGCTTAGCCCTTGGGGAGGCCTATGGCTACACCTTC. Translating it yields CASSLALGEAYGYTF. The full variable domain, rest sourced from reference TRBV7-8 and TRBJ1-2, is GAGVSQSPRYKVAKRGQDVALRCDPISGHVSLFWYQQALGQGPEFLTYFQNEAQLDKSGLPSDRFFAERPEGSVSTLKIQRTQQEDSAVYLCASSLALGEAYGYTFGSGTRLTVV.

The chain uses TRBV10-1 and TRBJ2-5, with TRBD2 as a possible D gene (5 bases). There are 15 residues in the CDR3. Germline loops: CDR1 WNHNN, CDR2 SYGVQD (reference sequence). V shed 6 bases and J shed 5 bases, with 19 bases lying between them. The CDR3 DNA follows: TGCGCCAGCAGCGAGGGCGGAGGTTATGGGGAGACCCAGTACTTC. Amino acids: CASSEGGGYGETQYF.

The chain is built from TRBV2 and TRBJ1-2; weak D call: TRBD1 (5 bases). Trimming shortened V by 4 bases and J by 7 bases, and 13 bases separated the two germline ends. The length of the CDR3 is 13 residues. Germline V CDR1 and CDR2: SNHLY, FYNNEI. CDR3 loop: CASSVQGGSGYTF. The CDR3 DNA reads as TGTGCCAGCAGTGTGCAGGGCGGGAGTGGCTACACCTTC.

This rearrangement joins TRBV19 to TRBJ1-1; 8 nucleotides line up with TRBD1. V shed 3 bases, J shed 10 bases, and the junction held 10 bases outside the gene matches. The germline gives CDR1 LNHDA, CDR2 SQIVND (reference sequence). This CDR3 is 14 amino acids long. Written as DNA, the CDR3 is TGTGCCAGTAGTATCGTCATGGAAACAGGGGGAGCTTTCTTT. Translating it yields CASSIVMETGGAFF. The entire variable domain, with the rest obtained from reference TRBV19 and TRBJ1-1, is as follows: DGGITQSPKYLFRKEGQNVTLSCEQNLNHDAMYWYRQDPGQGLRLIYYSQIVNDFQKGDIAEGYSVSREKKESFPLTVTSAQKNPTAFYLCASSIVMETGGAFFGQGTRLTVV.

This clone has a handful of counts. J is TRBJ1-2 and V is TRBV2; 8 bases are shared with TRBD1. CDR1 and CDR2 from the germline V gene are SNHLY and FYNNEI. The CDR3 has 16 residues. V lost 6 bases and J lost 0; bases outside the gene matches: 9. The CDR3 spells CASSQDRVVPNYGYTF. The CDR3 coding sequence is TGTGCCAGCAGCCAGGACAGGGTGGTCCCTAACTATGGCTACACCTTC.

The V and J genes are TRBV5-1 and TRBJ2-6; 12 nucleotides agree with TRBD1. The CDR3 extends over 19 amino acids. The V gene's germline CDR1 is SGHRS and CDR2 YFSETQ. The CDR3 reads CPPRDRGTGGVTGANVLTF. CDR3 DNA sequence: TGCCCCCCCCGCGACCGGGGGACAGGGGGCGTCACTGGGGCCAACGTCCTGACTTTC.

This chain uses TRBV5-4 with TRBJ2-1; D unclear. Germline CDR1 is SGHNT and CDR2 is YYREEE (reference sequence). The CDR3 extends over 11 amino acids. V was clipped by 4 bases and J by 9 bases, with 8 bases between them. In DNA form, the CDR3 reads TGTGCCAGCAGCCTCTCGGGTGAGCAGTTCTTC. As protein: CASSLSGEQFF.

The count of this clone is one. The chain joins TRBV7-2 to TRBJ2-3; no firm D call. CDR3 size: 15 residues. Germline CDR1 reads SGHTA; CDR2 reads FQGNSA. Trimming took off 5 bases at V and 0 bases at J, with 12 bases between the two ends. DNA for the CDR3: TGTGCCAGCAGCCCGAACGGTATTAGCACAGATACGCAGTATTTT. This translates into CASSPNGISTDTQYF.

This chain joins TRBV3-1 (or the pseudogene TRBV3-2) and TRBJ2-5; D possibly corresponds to TRBD1 (5 bases). The CDR3 sequence is 15 residues long. Germline CDR1 and CDR2: LGHDT and YNNKEL (reference sequence). The germline V and J ends were trimmed by 3 bases and 2 bases, with 13 bases remaining between them. The CDR3 DNA sequence: TGTGCCAGCAGCCAGGCTACAGGACGACAAGAGACCCAGTACTTC. Translating it yields CASSQATGRQETQYF.

This clone has more than one count but fewer than ten. J is TRBJ2-3 and V is TRBV3-1 (or the pseudogene TRBV3-2), with 8 bases fitting TRBD2. Germline CDR1 and CDR2: LGHDT and YNNKEL (reference sequence). Unmatched junction bases numbered 4, after V lost 1 base and J lost 4 bases. The CDR3 has 15 amino acids. As DNA, the CDR3 is TGTGCCAGCAGCCAAGGCGGACTAGCCCCAGATACGCAGTATTTT. As protein: CASSQGGLAPDTQYF.

V gene TRBV10-3 combines with J gene TRBJ2-3, with D possibly being TRBD1 (5 bases). The CDR3 is 14 amino acids. Trimming took 3 bases from V and 4 from J, leaving 11 bases between them. Germline values: CDR1 ENHRY, CDR2 SYGVKD. In DNA, the CDR3 is TGTGCCATCAGTGAATCTCAGGGTGCAGATACGCAGTATTTT. It encodes CAISESQGADTQYF.

The V and J genes are TRBV7-9 and TRBJ1-2, with 10 bases lining up with TRBD1. Germline assignment: CDR1 SEHNR and CDR2 FQNEAQ (reference sequence). This CDR3 region has 14 residues. Trimming cost V 3 bases and J 8 bases; bases outside gene matches: 6. This CDR3 is CASSLDRGLKGYTF. CDR3 in DNA: TGTGCCAGCAGCTTGGACAGGGGGTTAAAGGGCTACACCTTC.

This chain connects TRBV24-1 to TRBJ1-5; D is ambiguous. With 6 bases removed from V and 3 bases from J, the gap between germline ends came to 11 bases. In germline, CDR1 is KGHDR, CDR2 SFDVKD. The CDR3 runs 14 residues. CDR3 DNA: TGTGCCACCAGTTTGGTGAGTTTCAATCAGCCCCAGCATTTT. Translation gives CATSLVSFNQPQHF.

The chain carries TRBV13 and TRBJ1-1; D gene ambiguous. The germline CDR1 and CDR2 sequences are PRHDT and FYEKMQ (reference sequence). The CDR3 spans 12 residues. Trimming shortened V by 4 bases and J by 1 base, and 4 bases separated the two germline ends. In DNA form, the CDR3 reads TGTGCCAGCAGCTGGCAGAACACTGAAGCTTTCTTT. Encoded protein: CASSWQNTEAFF.

The chain combines TRBV12-3 or TRBV12-4 with TRBJ1-6; D is ambiguous. The CDR3 consists of 12 residues. V shed 7 bases and J shed 7 bases, with 8 bases lying between them. The CDR3 region has the DNA TGTGCCAGCACAATTCTAAATTCACCCCTCCACTTT. Translating gives CASTILNSPLHF.

The V and J genes are TRBV10-1 and TRBJ2-3, with D perhaps matching TRBD1 (5 bases). Germline V gene lookup returns CDR1 WNHNN and CDR2 SYGVQD (reference sequence). Between the trimmed V and J ends, which lost 0 bases and 6 bases, there was a span of 19 bases. This CDR3 is built from 17 residues. The CDR3 coding sequence is TGCGCCAGCAGTGAGTCAACCACGACAGCCCTATCGGATACGCAGTATTTT. Its translation: CASSESTTTALSDTQYF.

The CDR3 loop reads CASLKEAGAGYGYTF. CDR3 DNA: TGTGCCAGTCTTAAGGAAGCAGGGGCAGGCTATGGCTACACCTTC. The rearrangement joins TRBV19 to TRBJ1-2; D is perhaps TRBD1 (6 bases). V was shortened by 8 bases and J by 4 bases, with 20 bases between the two germline ends. Germline CDR1 and CDR2: LNHDA and SQIVND (reference sequence). CDR3 length: 15 residues.

The rearrangement uses TRBV10-3 and TRBJ1-1; D perhaps matches TRBD1 (6 bases). The CDR3 loop spans 14 amino acids. CDR1 and CDR2 from the germline V gene are ENHRY and SYGVKD. The V and J ends lost 6 bases and 4 bases respectively, with 15 bases between them. In DNA form, the CDR3 reads TGTGCCATCAGGAAGCAGGGGTCGGGCACTGAAGCTTTCTTT. It specifies CAIRKQGSGTEAFF.

This chain links TRBV15 with TRBJ2-5, with 12 bases that match TRBD2. CDR3 length: 16 amino acids. Germline V gives CDR1 LNHNV, CDR2 YYDKDF (reference sequence). V gave up 5 bases and J gave up 2 bases; unmatched junction bases: 6. CDR3 sequence: CATSARLAGGQETQYF. In nucleotides, the CDR3 is TGTGCCACCAGCGCCCGTCTAGCGGGAGGGCAAGAGACCCAGTACTTC.

J is TRBJ2-7 and V is TRBV7-6; the match to TRBD1 covers 9 bases. CDR3 size: 15 residues. The J segment lost 7 bases and the V segment lost 3 bases, leaving 10 bases of the junction unmatched. Germline V gives CDR1 SGHVS, CDR2 FNYEAQ. CDR3 sequence reads: CASSLGTGTSGEQYF. CDR3 coding DNA: TGTGCCAGCAGCTTGGGGACAGGGACCTCGGGGGAGCAGTACTTC.

This clone was counted at least ten times. The rearrangement joins TRBV5-5 to TRBJ2-3; D remains unclear. The V and J ends lost 1 base and 1 base respectively, with 7 bases between them. The V gene's germline CDR1 is SGHKS and CDR2 YYEKEE (reference sequence). The CDR3 spans 14 residues. CDR3 protein: CASSLFQGTDTQYF. Written as DNA, the CDR3 is TGTGCCAGCAGCTTGTTTCAGGGCACAGATACGCAGTATTTT.

The chain couples TRBV6-1 to TRBJ1-2; the D gene is possibly TRBD1 (5 bases). The CDR3 has 14 residues. Germline lookup yields CDR1 MNHNS and CDR2 SASEGT. Deletions cut 3 bases from V and 9 bases from J, with 17 bases between. The CDR3 reads CASSDLSGGGSYTF. In nucleotides, the CDR3 is TGTGCCAGCAGTGACCTCTCGGGGGGTGGCAGCTACACCTTC.

The rearrangement links TRBV2 to TRBJ2-2; a weak D match, TRBD2 (6 bases). V gave up 8 bases and J gave up 2 bases, with 9 bases separating them. The CDR3 is made up of 13 amino acids. The germline V gene has CDR1 SNHLY and CDR2 FYNNEI. Here the CDR3 DNA reads TGTGCCAGCGCGGGACTTAACACCGGGGAGCTGTTTTTT. Translating gives CASAGLNTGELFF.

The V gene is TRBV4-1, the J gene TRBJ2-4, with a weak D call TRBD1 (5 bases). V was trimmed by 3 bases and J by 2 bases, leaving 8 bases between them. The CDR3 has 14 residues. Germline V gives CDR1 MGHRA, CDR2 YSYEKL. The CDR3 region has the DNA TGCGCCAGCAGCCACAGGGTCTCCAAAAACATTCAGTACTTC. It is translated as CASSHRVSKNIQYF.